This T cell receptor (beta chain) was recovered during a study of cytomegalovirus exposure and HLA in healthy donors. Looking at the study overall: Prior work identified 120 million or so unique TCR beta sequences in about 179 million T cells. Study outcomes and limitations: Some TCR beta chains (around 160 of them) were listed as cytomegalovirus-associated. Most of the TCR beta V segments (in an earlier analysis) were productive either about 90% or about 30% of the time.

Of note for this clone: Its target is unknown.

13 Jbeta primers and 60 Vbeta primers were used for the PCR. Using immunoSEQ multiplex PCR, the repertoire was profiled, and TCRdb retains in-frame clones only, with some absent. This table has about 120,000 clones, 74% appearing once. This TCR was recovered from a man in his forties in good health and CMV-seropositive. Sample: PBMCs.

The CDR3 is CASSLATSSYEQYF. For the CDR3, the DNA is TGTGCCAGCAGCTTGGCGACTAGCTCCTACGAGCAGTACTTC. V and J are TRBV5-4 and TRBJ2-7; TRBD2 might be the D (6 bases). CDR1 and CDR2 from the germline V gene are SGHNT and YYREEE (reference sequence). The V gene lost 0 bases and the J gene lost 0 bases, with 7 bases spanning the gap. The CDR3 covers 14 residues.